The next 30 T cell receptor beta chains were all read from a single sample in a study of blood T cell repertoires in COVID-19. Sequencing was performed with immunoSEQ multiplex PCR; in TCRdb, only in-frame clones are kept and a portion is missing. The table includes approximately 70,000 clones, roughly 88% detected once. The source material was peripheral blood. These TCRs come from a man at least 80 years old with active or convalescent COVID-19.

The V and J genes are TRBV18 and TRBJ2-4; 10 nucleotides agree with TRBD1. CDR1 KGHSH and CDR2 LQKENI come from the germline V gene. The CDR3 is 18 residues long. J was trimmed by 6 bases and V by 4 bases; bases with no gene match: 15. The CDR3 region has the DNA TGTGCCAGCTCACTTTTATCCGGGACAGGGGAAATTGGAAACATTCAGTACTTC. This codes for CASSLLSGTGEIGNIQYF.

The chain links TRBV5-1 to TRBJ2-3; D perhaps matches TRBD1 (5 bases). The CDR3 extends over 15 amino acids. Trimming took off 5 bases at V and 0 bases at J, with 13 bases between the two ends. Looked up from germline, CDR1 is SGHRS and CDR2 is YFSETQ. The CDR3 loop reads CASRSRQSSTDTQYF. For the CDR3, the DNA is TGCGCCAGCAGATCCCGACAGAGCAGCACAGATACGCAGTATTTT.

The chain recombines TRBV7-9 with TRBJ2-3, with 8 bases identical to TRBD1. Germline-derived CDR1 and CDR2 are SEHNR and FQNEAQ (reference sequence). CDR3 size: 14 residues. The V gene end was trimmed by 7 bases and the J gene end by 1 base; junction bases not matched to a gene: 4. The chain's CDR3 is CASTGGRGTDTQYF. In nucleotides, the CDR3 is TGTGCCAGCACAGGGGGCAGAGGCACAGATACGCAGTATTTT.

The rearrangement links TRBV2 to TRBJ1-6, with 8 bases aligning to TRBD1. The CDR3 is 15 residues long. Germline-derived CDR1 and CDR2 are SNHLY and FYNNEI. Trimming removed 6 bases from V and 7 bases from J; junction bases left unmatched: 8. CDR3 coding DNA: TGTGCCAGCAGCGACAGGGGATTACAGAATTCACCCCTCCACTTT. Amino acids: CASSDRGLQNSPLHF.

This clone appeared once. This chain links TRBV7-2 with TRBJ1-1; tentative D call: TRBD1 (5 bases). The CDR3 sequence is 14 residues long. V lost 7 bases and J 3 bases, leaving 15 bases between the germline ends. Germline V CDR1 and CDR2: SGHTA, FQGNSA. CDR3 DNA sequence: TGTGCCAGCATCCTGGGGCAGTTACACACTGAAGCTTTCTTT. Protein sequence: CASILGQLHTEAFF.

The V call is TRBV19, the J call TRBJ2-2; no reliable D call. From germline, CDR1 is LNHDA and CDR2 SQIVND (reference sequence). The CDR3 runs 14 residues. Trimming took off 2 bases at V and 1 base at J, with 5 bases between the two ends. This CDR3 is CASSISRNTGELFF. Here the CDR3 DNA reads TGTGCCAGTAGTATATCCAGGAACACCGGGGAGCTGTTTTTT.

CDR3 in DNA: TGTGCCAGCACCCCCGGGGATACGCAGTATTTT. This codes for CASTPGDTQYF. The chain is built from TRBV11-3 and TRBJ2-3; unclear D gene. Trimming took 7 bases from V and 6 from J, leaving 8 bases between them. This CDR3 region has 11 residues. Per the germline V gene, CDR1 is SGHNT and CDR2 is YENEEA.

The chain joins TRBV10-3 to TRBJ1-2; 7 nucleotides align to TRBD1. The CDR3 has 14 residues. V dropped 6 bases and J dropped 4; count of bases not matched to a gene: 8. Germline loops: CDR1 ENHRY, CDR2 SYGVKD. DNA for the CDR3: TGTGCCATCAGCAGACAGGGAGGACTCTATGGCTACACCTTC. Its protein is CAISRQGGLYGYTF.

The V gene is TRBV19, the J gene TRBJ2-2; maybe TRBD1 (5 bases). The CDR3 is made up of 16 amino acids. The V gene lost 4 bases and the J gene lost 5 bases, with 17 bases spanning the gap. Germline CDR1 reads LNHDA; CDR2 reads SQIVND (reference sequence). The CDR3 region is CASSTNWGAGTGELFF. The CDR3 region has the DNA TGTGCCAGTAGTACAAACTGGGGCGCCGGGACCGGGGAGCTGTTTTTT.

This chain joins TRBV7-9 and TRBJ2-2; D might be TRBD1 (6 bases). The V end was cut by 10 bases, the J end by 4 bases, with 13 bases between. The CDR3 totals 13 residues. The germline V gene has CDR1 SEHNR and CDR2 FQNEAQ (reference sequence). The CDR3 bases are TGTGCCACCCAACAGGGCCTCACCGGGGAGCTGTTTTTT. Its translation: CATQQGLTGELFF.

V gene TRBV7-2 combines with J gene TRBJ2-1; 11 nucleotides line up with TRBD2. This CDR3 is built from 16 residues. J lost 7 bases, V lost 0 bases, and 5 bases had no gene match. CDR1 and CDR2 from the germline V gene are SGHTA and FQGNSA. CDR3 nucleotides: TGTGCCAGCAGCTTAGCTAGCGGGGGGGCCGGGAATGAGCAGTTCTTC. Its protein product is CASSLASGGAGNEQFF.

The chain has TRBV19 and TRBJ2-5, with TRBD2 as a possible D gene (5 bases). Per germline, CDR1 LNHDA and CDR2 SQIVND (reference sequence). The ends were cut back, 5 bases at V and 4 bases at J, with 14 bases in the middle. The CDR3 has 14 amino acids. The CDR3 nucleotides read TGTGCCAGTAGTTCGGGGTTTTCGGGAGAGACCCAGTACTTC. This encodes CASSSGFSGETQYF.

The chain joins TRBV5-8 to TRBJ2-3; D gene ambiguous. Germline V gene sequence: CDR1 SGHTS, CDR2 YDEGEE. The CDR3 has 16 residues. Trimming left V 0 bases short and J 4 bases short, with 15 bases between. The DNA for the CDR3 is TGTGCCAGCAGCTTGGGACCGCAGGCGACCGCAGATACGCAGTATTTT. It translates to CASSLGPQATADTQYF.

The gene calls are TRBV3-1 (or the pseudogene TRBV3-2) and TRBJ1-1; possibly TRBD1 for D (6 bases). V lost 7 bases and J 1 base, leaving 10 bases between the germline ends. Per germline, CDR1 LGHDT and CDR2 YNNKEL (reference sequence). This CDR3 region has 13 residues. The CDR3 loop is CASTKDRNTEAFF. The CDR3 DNA sequence: TGTGCCAGCACGAAGGACAGGAACACTGAAGCTTTCTTT.

This rearrangement joins TRBV7-9 to TRBJ1-2; D unresolved. Germline CDR1 reads SEHNR; CDR2 reads FQNEAQ (reference sequence). This CDR3 has 12 amino acids. Trimming removed 1 base at V and 6 bases at J, with 6 bases between. The CDR3 DNA is TGTGCCAGCAGCTTAGACATAAATGGCTACACCTTC. Encoded protein: CASSLDINGYTF.

The genes are TRBV12-3 or TRBV12-4 and TRBJ1-2; D uncertain. The germline V and J ends were trimmed by 3 bases and 7 bases, with 12 bases remaining between them. The CDR3 consists of 13 residues. The CDR3 coding sequence is TGTGCCAGCAGTTTGGACGGGAAGGTTGGCTACACCTTC. Protein sequence: CASSLDGKVGYTF.

CDR3 protein: CASSFGGGPSRYYGYTF. CDR3 nucleotide sequence: TGTGCCAGCAGCTTCGGCGGGGGCCCCTCCCGCTACTATGGCTACACCTTC. V is TRBV5-6 and J is TRBJ1-2; D possibly corresponds to TRBD1 (6 bases). This CDR3 has 17 residues. Trimming removed 2 bases at V and 3 bases at J, with 20 bases between. Germline V gene sequence: CDR1 SGHDT, CDR2 YYEEEE.

The chain employs TRBV7-8 and TRBJ1-5; unclear D gene. Germline CDR1 reads SGHVS; CDR2 reads FQNEAQ. The CDR3 has 14 amino acids. V lost 3 bases, J lost 6 bases, and 12 bases lay in between. DNA of the CDR3: TGTGCCAGCAGCTTTGAGGGTGGCGTTCAGCCCCAGCATTTT. As protein: CASSFEGGVQPQHF.

The chain recombines TRBV19 with TRBJ2-5; D gene ambiguous. The V end lost 4 bases, the J end lost 5 bases, and 8 bases lay between the germline ends. Germline-derived CDR1 and CDR2 are LNHDA and SQIVND (reference sequence). The length of the CDR3 is 12 residues. The CDR3: CASSTLGETQYF. As DNA, the CDR3 is TGTGCCAGTAGTACCCTAGGCGAGACCCAGTACTTC.

This chain joins TRBV7-2 and TRBJ2-7; the match to TRBD2 covers 7 bases. Germline CDR1 is SGHTA and CDR2 is FQGNSA. The CDR3 is made up of 15 amino acids. J was trimmed by 2 bases and V by 6 bases; bases with no gene match: 10. The CDR3 coding sequence is TGTGCCAGCAGTCGGGACTACCGGAGAACCTACGAGCAGTACTTC. Its translation is CASSRDYRRTYEQYF.

The chain recombines TRBV5-8 with TRBJ2-5; possible D gene TRBD2, 6 bases. Germline lookup yields CDR1 SGHTS and CDR2 YDEGEE. V shed 0 bases and J shed 2 bases, with 8 bases lying between them. The CDR3 covers 14 residues. The CDR3 loop is CASSLGDLQETQYF. The CDR3 region has the DNA TGTGCCAGCAGCTTGGGGGACTTACAAGAGACCCAGTACTTC.

The chain recombines TRBV19 with TRBJ2-2, with D uncertain. CDR1 is LNHDA, CDR2 SQIVND, per germline (reference sequence). The V and J ends lost 7 bases and 1 base respectively, with 10 bases between them. The CDR3 sequence is 14 residues long. CDR3 amino acids: CASIGEVNTGELFF. CDR3 sequence (DNA): TGTGCCAGTATCGGTGAGGTGAACACCGGGGAGCTGTTTTTT.

There are a few counts of this clone. The chain has TRBV6-5 and TRBJ2-1; TRBD1 matches 9 bases. Trimming cost V 6 bases and J 2 bases; bases outside gene matches: 5. The CDR3 length is 15 residues. Germline V gene lookup returns CDR1 MNHEY and CDR2 SVGAGI. CDR3 bases: TGTGCCAGCAGACTACGGGACAGGGCCTACAATGAGCAGTTCTTC. Translation: CASRLRDRAYNEQFF.

This clone was detected once. The chain joins TRBV7-9 to TRBJ1-1, with D possibly matching TRBD1 (5 bases). CDR1 and CDR2 (germline): SEHNR, FQNEAQ (reference sequence). CDR3 length equals 15 residues. V was clipped by 4 bases and J by 4 bases, with 16 bases between them. CDR3 protein: CASSSDGGRGTEAFF. For the CDR3, the DNA is TGTGCCAGCAGCTCGGACGGGGGTAGGGGCACTGAAGCTTTCTTT.

The chain uses TRBV11-3 and TRBJ2-2, with TRBD1 matching over 10 bases. Per the germline V gene, CDR1 is SGHNT and CDR2 is YENEEA. The J segment lost 6 bases and the V segment lost 5 bases, leaving 3 bases of the junction unmatched. CDR3 length equals 14 residues. CDR3 region: CASSRGQGSGELFF. The DNA for the CDR3 is TGTGCCAGCAGCCGGGGACAGGGGTCCGGGGAGCTGTTTTTT.

This clone was detected a few times. This sequence joins TRBV30 and TRBJ2-7; a weak D match, TRBD2 (6 bases). Germline V lookup: CDR1 GTSNPN, CDR2 SVGIG (reference sequence). V was pared by 3 bases and J by 8 bases, with 14 bases between. CDR3 length equals 12 residues. The CDR3 protein is CAWRMRAGQQYF. In DNA form, the CDR3 reads TGTGCCTGGAGAATGAGGGCGGGGCAGCAGTACTTC. The variable domain in full, with the rest retrieved from reference TRBV30 and TRBJ2-7, is SQTIHQWPATLVQPVGSPLSLECTVEGTSNPNLYWYRQAAGRGLQLLFYSVGIGQISSEVPQNLSASRPQDRQFILSSKKLLLSDSGFYLCAWRMRAGQQYFGPGTRLTVT.

This chain connects TRBV4-2 to TRBJ1-5; D is unclear. This CDR3 region has 16 residues. Germline assignment: CDR1 LGHNA and CDR2 YNFKEQ. The V end was cut by 0 bases, the J end by 0 bases, with 9 bases between. The CDR3 sequence is CASSQDTTDSNQPQHF. Written as DNA, the CDR3 is TGTGCCAGCAGCCAAGATACAACAGATAGCAATCAGCCCCAGCATTTT.

The genes are TRBV18 and TRBJ2-3; a possible D gene is TRBD1 (5 bases). The CDR3 runs to 14 residues. V was pared by 2 bases and J by 0 bases, with 6 bases between. Germline V gives CDR1 KGHSH, CDR2 LQKENI. CDR3 residues: CASSPGASTDTQYF. CDR3 coding DNA: TGTGCCAGCTCACCAGGGGCTAGCACAGATACGCAGTATTTT.

The chain uses TRBV5-8 and TRBJ1-1; D remains ambiguous. Looked up from germline, CDR1 is SGHTS and CDR2 is YDEGEE. The CDR3 spans 14 residues. V shed 0 bases and J shed 5 bases, with 11 bases lying between them. In DNA, the CDR3 is TGTGCCAGCAGCTTGGCCGTCACGAGGACTGAAGCTTTCTTT. Translated, it gives CASSLAVTRTEAFF. Filled out from reference TRBV5-8 and TRBJ1-1, the complete variable domain reads EAGVTQSPTHLIKTRGQQATLRCSPISGHTSVYWYQQALGLGLQFLLWYDEGEERNRGNFPPRFSGRQFPNYSSELNVNALELEDSALYLCASSLAVTRTEAFFGQGTRLTVV.

V and J are TRBV7-2 and TRBJ2-5, with TRBD2 matching over 14 bases. CDR1 is SGHTA, CDR2 FQGNSA, per germline. This CDR3 region has 17 residues. V lost 5 bases and J lost 1; bases outside the gene matches: 6. The CDR3 here is CASSQGLAGGGQETQYF. CDR3 bases: TGTGCCAGCAGCCAAGGACTAGCGGGAGGAGGCCAAGAGACCCAGTACTTC.